Sequencing of this T cell receptor beta chain was carried out in a study of blood T cell repertoires in COVID-19. Turning to the study itself: Samples came from the United States, Italy and Spain, spanning acute and convalescent COVID-19. Nucleic acid was either cDNA or gDNA, and it came from T cells, B-cell-depleted T cells, or PBMCs.

Authors' methods: By means of reference gene primer amplification, nucleated cell counts were estimated. Libraries were prepared by immunoSEQ multiplex PCR; TCRdb keeps only in-frame clonotypes and omits some of them. D and trimming come from the DNA, and the V and J calls and clone size come from that table. The table lists over 300,000 clones, more than 75% of them singletons. V lost 3 bases and J lost 4; bases outside the gene matches: 6. The CDR3 extends over 17 amino acids. CDR1 and CDR2 from the germline V gene are SGHRS and YFSETQ. Sequencing was done on a sample of peripheral blood. The clonotype was recovered from a woman aged 45-59 years with acute or convalescent COVID-19. The chain joins TRBV5-1 to TRBJ2-1; 14 nucleotides match TRBD2. The CDR3, as DNA: TGCGCCAGCAGCTGGGGACTAGCGGGGGCCCTTTACAATGAGCAGTTCTTC. It specifies CASSWGLAGALYNEQFF.